This T cell receptor beta chain was observed in a study of memory CD4+ T cells and cytomegalovirus serostatus. The sort gate was single viable CD3+CD4+CD8-CD45RO+ cells for memory CD4+ T cells. After thawing, CD4+ T cells were positively selected. Measured with immunoSEQ multiplex PCR; TCRdb has only the in-frame clones, and not every one. The data hold 45,000 or so clones, with 79% observed a single time. The ends were cut back, 4 bases at V and 0 bases at J, with 12 bases in the middle. The CDR3 runs to 15 residues. CDR1 SGHRS and CDR2 YFSETQ come from the germline V gene. This receptor was identified in an adult in good health and CMV-seronegative. V gene TRBV5-1 combines with J gene TRBJ2-3; tentatively, D is TRBD1 (5 bases). The specimen was memory CD4+ T cells from blood. CDR3 DNA: TGCGCCAGCAGCCCCGTAGGGGCTAGCACAGATACGCAGTATTTT. Its protein is CASSPVGASTDTQYF.